Below, 11 T cell receptor beta chains from the same sample are listed, as sequenced in a study of blood T cell repertoires in COVID-19. Method: immunoSEQ multiplex PCR; TCRdb's copy keeps in-frame clones and lacks some. The table lists about 47,000 clones, 82% of them singletons. What was sequenced was peripheral blood. The receptors shown here come from a human donor with acute or convalescent COVID-19. The donor label of this sample is uncertain.

This clone was seen a handful of times. The CDR3 loop is CASSPNSDTTFNSPLHF. The DNA for the CDR3 is TGTGCCAGCAGCCCCAACTCCGACACCACCTTTAATTCACCCCTCCACTTT. This rearrangement joins TRBV7-8 to TRBJ1-6; D not resolved. The CDR3 has 17 residues. Trimming took 5 bases from V and 6 from J, leaving 20 bases between them. Germline V gene data show CDR1 as SGHVS and CDR2 as FQNEAQ. Supplemented by reference TRBV7-8 and TRBJ1-6, the full variable domain reads GAGVSQSPRYKVAKRGQDVALRCDPISGHVSLFWYQQALGQGPEFLTYFQNEAQLDKSGLPSDRFFAERPEGSVSTLKIQRTQQEDSAVYLCASSPNSDTTFNSPLHFGNGTRLTVT.

V and J are TRBV7-3 and TRBJ2-1, with 7 bases matching TRBD2. Germline loops: CDR1 SGHTA, CDR2 FQGTGA. The CDR3 contains 15 residues. V lost 1 base, J lost 2 bases, and 2 bases stayed unmatched. The CDR3 here is CASSLRGGTYNEQFF. Written as DNA, the CDR3 is TGTGCCAGCAGCTTAAGGGGGGGAACCTACAATGAGCAGTTCTTC.

The V gene is TRBV7-9, the J gene TRBJ1-4, with D uncertain. Per the germline V gene, CDR1 is SEHNR and CDR2 is FQNEAQ (reference sequence). The CDR3 consists of 12 residues. Trimming took off 2 bases at V and 8 bases at J, with 6 bases between the two ends. The CDR3 coding sequence is TGTGCCAGCAGCTTATTCAGAGAAAAACTGTTTTTT. Translation gives CASSLFREKLFF.

V usage is TRBV28 and J usage is TRBJ2-7; a weak D match, TRBD1 (5 bases). The CDR3 runs 14 residues. The germline V gene has CDR1 MDHEN and CDR2 SYDVKM. The V and J ends lost 3 bases and 2 bases respectively, with 11 bases between them. DNA of the CDR3: TGTGCCAGCAGTTTTTCCAGGGTACCCTACGAGCAGTACTTC. As protein: CASSFSRVPYEQYF.

The V gene is TRBV18, the J gene TRBJ2-5; 9 bases line up with TRBD1. The germline CDR1 and CDR2 sequences are KGHSH and LQKENI. This CDR3 is built from 14 residues. V was pared by 4 bases and J by 1 base, with 1 base of the junction left unmatched. CDR3 loop: CASSQDRGQETQYF. CDR3 sequence (DNA): TGTGCCAGCTCACAGGACAGGGGCCAAGAGACCCAGTACTTC.

V usage is TRBV28 and J usage is TRBJ2-3, with unresolved D. Germline V gene lookup returns CDR1 MDHEN and CDR2 SYDVKM. V lost 7 bases and J lost 0, with 11 bases in between. This CDR3 contains 14 residues. The DNA for the CDR3 is TGTGCCAGCATGCAGGCAGCAAGCACAGATACGCAGTATTTT. It yields the protein CASMQAASTDTQYF.

Here the CDR3 DNA reads TGTGCCAGCAGTGAGAGGGTGGGACAGGGTGCAACTAATGAAAAACTGTTTTTT. It codes for CASSERVGQGATNEKLFF. This chain joins TRBV25-1 and TRBJ1-4; 9 nucleotides agree with TRBD1. The germline gives CDR1 MGHDK, CDR2 SYGVNS. V trimming: 3 bases; J trimming: 0 bases; junction bases outside the gene matches: 8. This CDR3 region has 18 residues.

This chain links TRBV20-1 with TRBJ2-7; no definite D call. From germline, CDR1 is DFQATT and CDR2 SNEGSKA (reference sequence). V lost 3 bases and J 10 bases, leaving 19 bases between the germline ends. CDR3 length: 13 residues. CDR3 residues: CSASNGLSPGQYF. The CDR3 nucleotides read TGCAGTGCTAGTAACGGCCTTAGCCCTGGACAGTACTTC.

In its sample, this clone was seen once. CDR3 protein: CASSSSSYGYTF. CDR3 nucleotides: TGTGCCAGCAGCTCTTCTTCCTATGGCTACACCTTC. This chain connects TRBV11-3 to TRBJ1-2, with D unclear. Germline lookup yields CDR1 SGHNT and CDR2 YENEEA. Deletions cut 4 bases from V and 4 bases from J, with 7 bases between. The CDR3 is made up of 12 amino acids.

This clone was recorded only once. V is TRBV2 and J is TRBJ2-3; 11 positions match TRBD2. The V gene end was trimmed by 1 base and the J gene end by 4 bases; junction bases not matched to a gene: 4. Germline CDR1 reads SNHLY; CDR2 reads FYNNEI. This CDR3 has 16 residues. CDR3 in DNA: TGTGCCAGCAGTGAAGTTAGCGGGGGGGCCCCAGATACGCAGTATTTT. Translation gives CASSEVSGGAPDTQYF.

V and J are TRBV12-5 and TRBJ2-1; TRBD2 aligns across 7 bases. The V gene end was trimmed by 4 bases and the J gene end by 4 bases; junction bases not matched to a gene: 10. This CDR3 contains 16 residues. Germline V gives CDR1 LGHNT, CDR2 FRNRAP. CDR3 amino acids: CASGSRMWGGYNEQFF. As DNA, the CDR3 is TGTGCTAGTGGTTCCCGTATGTGGGGGGGGTACAATGAGCAGTTCTTC.